The following is a T cell receptor (beta chain) sequence with its context. This sample is drawn from a study of blood T cell repertoires in COVID-19. Study at large: Donors in the United States, Italy and Spain gave samples during acute or convalescent COVID-19. T cells, B-cell-depleted T cells, or PBMCs provided the cDNA or gDNA that served as material.

V shed 0 bases and J shed 11 bases, with 11 bases lying between them. The germline CDR1 and CDR2 sequences are SGHRS and YFSETQ. The CDR3 extends over 12 amino acids. Assay: immunoSEQ multiplex PCR; the TCRdb copy retains only in-frame clones and omits some. This sample yields about 160,000 clones, of which roughly 81% are seen a single time; roughly 1% belongs to the top ten. The sequenced sample consisted of peripheral blood. This TCR was sampled from a man aged 35 to 55 with acute or convalescent COVID-19. The chain employs TRBV5-1 and TRBJ1-1, with D unclear. The CDR3 here is CASSLDFRVAFF. The CDR3 DNA follows: TGCGCCAGCAGCTTGGATTTTAGAGTGGCTTTCTTT.